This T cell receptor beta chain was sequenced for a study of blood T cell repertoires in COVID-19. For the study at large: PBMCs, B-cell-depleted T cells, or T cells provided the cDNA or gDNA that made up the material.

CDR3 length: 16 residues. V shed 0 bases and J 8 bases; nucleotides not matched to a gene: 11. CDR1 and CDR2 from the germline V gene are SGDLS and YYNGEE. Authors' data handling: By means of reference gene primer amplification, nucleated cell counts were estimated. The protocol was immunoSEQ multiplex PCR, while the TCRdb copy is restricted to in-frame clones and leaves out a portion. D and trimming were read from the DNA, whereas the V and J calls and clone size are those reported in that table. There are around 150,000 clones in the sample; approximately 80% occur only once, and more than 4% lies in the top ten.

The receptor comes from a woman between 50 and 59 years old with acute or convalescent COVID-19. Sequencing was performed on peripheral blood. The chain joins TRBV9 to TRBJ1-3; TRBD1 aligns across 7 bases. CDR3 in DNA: TGTGCCAGCAGCGTAGACGACAGGGCCAGTTTTGACACCATATATTTT. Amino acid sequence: CASSVDDRASFDTIYF.